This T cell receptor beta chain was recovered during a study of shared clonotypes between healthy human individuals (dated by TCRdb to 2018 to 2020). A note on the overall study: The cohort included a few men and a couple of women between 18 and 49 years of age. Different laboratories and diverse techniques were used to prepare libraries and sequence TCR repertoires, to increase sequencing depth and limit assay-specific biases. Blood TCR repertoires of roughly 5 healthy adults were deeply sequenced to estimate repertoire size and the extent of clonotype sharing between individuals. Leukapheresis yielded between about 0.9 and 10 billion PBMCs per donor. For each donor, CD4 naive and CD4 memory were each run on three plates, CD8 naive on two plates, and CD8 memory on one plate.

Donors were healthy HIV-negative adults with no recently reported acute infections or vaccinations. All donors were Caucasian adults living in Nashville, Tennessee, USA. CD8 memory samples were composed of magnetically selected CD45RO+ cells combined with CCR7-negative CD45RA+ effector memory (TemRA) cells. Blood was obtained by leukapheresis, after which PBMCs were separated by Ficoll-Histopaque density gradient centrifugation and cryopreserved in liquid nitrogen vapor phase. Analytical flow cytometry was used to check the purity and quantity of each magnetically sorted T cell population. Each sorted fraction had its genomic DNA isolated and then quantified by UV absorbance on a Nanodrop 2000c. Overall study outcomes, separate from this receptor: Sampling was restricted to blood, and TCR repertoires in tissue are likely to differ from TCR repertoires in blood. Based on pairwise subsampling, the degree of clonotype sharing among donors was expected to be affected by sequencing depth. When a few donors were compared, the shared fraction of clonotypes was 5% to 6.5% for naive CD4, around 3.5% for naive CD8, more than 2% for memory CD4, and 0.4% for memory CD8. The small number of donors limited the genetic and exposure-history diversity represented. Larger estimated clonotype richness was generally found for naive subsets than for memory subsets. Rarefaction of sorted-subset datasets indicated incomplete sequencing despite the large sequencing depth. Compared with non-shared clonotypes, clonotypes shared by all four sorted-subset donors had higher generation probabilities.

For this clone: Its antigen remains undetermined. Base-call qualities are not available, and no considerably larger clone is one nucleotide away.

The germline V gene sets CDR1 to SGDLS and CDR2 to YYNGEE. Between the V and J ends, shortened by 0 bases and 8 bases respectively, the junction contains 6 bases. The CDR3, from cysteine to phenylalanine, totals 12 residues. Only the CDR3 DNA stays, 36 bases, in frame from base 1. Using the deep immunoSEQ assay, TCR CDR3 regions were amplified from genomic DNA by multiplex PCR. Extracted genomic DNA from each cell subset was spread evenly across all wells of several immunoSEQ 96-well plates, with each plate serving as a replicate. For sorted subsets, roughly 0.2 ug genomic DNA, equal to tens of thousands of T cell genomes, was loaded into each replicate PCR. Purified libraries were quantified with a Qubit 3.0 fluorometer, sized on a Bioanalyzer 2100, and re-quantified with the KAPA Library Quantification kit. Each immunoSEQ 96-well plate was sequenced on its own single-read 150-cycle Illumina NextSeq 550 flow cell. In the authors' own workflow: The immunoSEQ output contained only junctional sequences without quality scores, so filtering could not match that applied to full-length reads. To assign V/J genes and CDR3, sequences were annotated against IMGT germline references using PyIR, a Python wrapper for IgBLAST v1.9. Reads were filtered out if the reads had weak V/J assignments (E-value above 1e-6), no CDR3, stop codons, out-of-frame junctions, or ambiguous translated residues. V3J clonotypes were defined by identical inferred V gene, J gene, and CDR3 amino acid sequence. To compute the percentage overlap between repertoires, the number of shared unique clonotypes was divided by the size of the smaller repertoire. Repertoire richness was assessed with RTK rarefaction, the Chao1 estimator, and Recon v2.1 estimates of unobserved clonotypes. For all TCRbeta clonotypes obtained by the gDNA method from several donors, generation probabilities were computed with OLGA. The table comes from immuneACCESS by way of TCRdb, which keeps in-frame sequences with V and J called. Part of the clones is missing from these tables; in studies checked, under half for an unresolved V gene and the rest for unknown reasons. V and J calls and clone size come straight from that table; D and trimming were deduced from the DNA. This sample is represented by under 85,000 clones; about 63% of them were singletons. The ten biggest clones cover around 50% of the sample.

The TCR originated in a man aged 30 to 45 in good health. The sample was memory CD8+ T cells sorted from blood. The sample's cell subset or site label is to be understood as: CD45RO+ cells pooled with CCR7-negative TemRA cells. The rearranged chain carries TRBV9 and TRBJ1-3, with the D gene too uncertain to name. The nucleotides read TGTGCCAGCAGCGTAGGTGGGGACACCATATATTTT. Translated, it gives CASSVGGDTIYF.